This T cell receptor (beta chain) was observed in a study of memory CD4+ T cells and cytomegalovirus serostatus. Details on this clone: No antigen is known for it.

The CDR3 spans 15 residues. The V end was cut by 0 bases, the J end by 4 bases, with 13 bases between. Germline assignment: CDR1 SGHRS and CDR2 YFSETQ. Study results and caveats: Suggested: most of the CMV-linked TCR signature lies in CD4+ memory cells.

The sort gate was single viable CD3+CD4+CD8-CD45RO+ cells for memory CD4+ T cells. Serostatus was set by detecting CMV pp150, pp28, p38, p52 IgG. Repertoires were generated with immunoSEQ multiplex PCR, while TCRdb's copy carries only in-frame clones and drops some. The sample yields approximately 46,000 clones, about 79% seen once. This TCR came from an adult in good health and CMV-seronegative. V and J are TRBV5-1 and TRBJ1-2; no firm D call. Sequenced: memory CD4+ T cells from blood. CDR3 loop: CASSLEGGGIYGYTF. CDR3 nucleotide sequence: TGCGCCAGCAGCTTGGAGGGTGGCGGTATCTATGGCTACACCTTC.